A selection of T cell receptor beta chains follows, all from one sample in a study of T cell responses to AZD1222 COVID-19 vaccine. The protocol was immunoSEQ multiplex PCR, while the TCRdb copy is restricted to in-frame clones and leaves out a portion. The sample carries fewer than 200,000 clones, around nine tenths recorded once. The specimen comprised peripheral blood, sampled on day 0 of AZD1222 vaccination. All receptors derive from an adult in good health. CDR3s include the opening cysteine and the closing phenylalanine or tryptophan. The order of the fields is CDR3 DNA, CDR3 protein, clone size, V gene, D gene, J gene. A D gene is named only where the DNA matches it firmly. A row's size may be missing; if present it is once, few, many or a size class.

DNA: TGTGCCAGCAGGGCGGGACCGCCGAACACTGAAGCTTTCTTT; CDR3: CASRAGPPNTEAFF; size: once; V: TRBV28; D: .; J: TRBJ1-1
DNA: TGTGCCAGCCTGACAGGTCTACGTCAGCCCCAGCATTTT; CDR3: CASLTGLRQPQHF; size: .; V: TRBV28; D: .; J: TRBJ1-5
DNA: TGTGCCAGTATGGGGGCGGTGAGCAATCAGCCCCAGCATTTT; CDR3: CASMGAVSNQPQHF; size: few; V: TRBV19; D: .; J: TRBJ1-5
DNA: TGTGCCTGGAGTAGGCAGTCTGAAGCTTTCTTT; CDR3: CAWSRQSEAFF; size: .; V: TRBV30; D: .; J: TRBJ1-1
DNA: TGTGCCAGCAGCTTAGGTAGAGGGTCGGACAATCAGCCCCAGCATTTT; CDR3: CASSLGRGSDNQPQHF; size: .; V: TRBV7-9; D: .; J: TRBJ1-5
DNA: TGCGCCAGCAGCCAGGCCCTAGCGGGAGGTCTTCCCACGGATCAAGGCGAGCAGTACTTC; CDR3: CASSQALAGGLPTDQGEQYF; size: .; V: TRBV4-3; D: TRBD2; J: TRBJ2-7
DNA: TGCAGTGCTAGAAGCAATGAGCAGTTCTTC; CDR3: CSARSNEQFF; size: few; V: TRBV20-1; D: .; J: TRBJ2-1
DNA: TGTGCCTGGGGGGGTGGGGGCACCGGGGAGCTGTTTTTT; CDR3: CAWGGGGTGELFF; size: .; V: TRBV30; D: .; J: TRBJ2-2
DNA: TGTGCCAGCAGTTACTGGCCTCCAGAGACCCAGTACTTC; CDR3: CASSYWPPETQYF; size: .; V: TRBV27; D: .; J: TRBJ2-5
DNA: TGTGCCATCAGTGAGTCGGGCGGTTATCAGGAGACCCAGTACTTC; CDR3: CAISESGGYQETQYF; size: .; V: TRBV10-3; D: .; J: TRBJ2-5
DNA: TGCAGCGTTCGCAAACAGGGGACGAACACTGAAGCTTTCTTT; CDR3: CSVRKQGTNTEAFF; size: .; V: TRBV29-1; D: TRBD1; J: TRBJ1-1
DNA: TGTGCCAGCAGTCGATCCGGGACAGGGTCCCTCTATGGCTACACCTTC; CDR3: CASSRSGTGSLYGYTF; size: .; V: TRBV6-6; D: TRBD1; J: TRBJ1-2
DNA: TGTGCCAGCGAAGGGGGCGCGGGGGAGACCCAGTACTTC; CDR3: CASEGGAGETQYF; size: .; V: TRBV6-5; D: .; J: TRBJ2-5
DNA: TGCGCCAGCAGCCAAGATGGGACAGCCTCTGGGGCCAACGTCCTGACTTTC; CDR3: CASSQDGTASGANVLTF; size: .; V: TRBV4-3; D: TRBD1; J: TRBJ2-6
DNA: TGTGCCAGCAGCCAAGTCGTGAGCAACACCGGGGAGCTGTTTTTT; CDR3: CASSQVVSNTGELFF; size: once; V: TRBV14; D: .; J: TRBJ2-2
DNA: TGTGCCAGCAGCTTGGACAGGTCAGCCTACGAGCAGTACTTC; CDR3: CASSLDRSAYEQYF; size: .; V: TRBV5-4; D: .; J: TRBJ2-7
DNA: TGTGCCAGCTCACCTCGGGGGGGGATGAACACTGAAGCTTTCTTT; CDR3: CASSPRGGMNTEAFF; size: .; V: TRBV18; D: .; J: TRBJ1-1
DNA: TGTGCCAGCAGTTTTGGGACAGCTTCCAATCAGCCCCAGCATTTT; CDR3: CASSFGTASNQPQHF; size: .; V: TRBV28; D: TRBD1; J: TRBJ1-5